This T cell receptor (beta chain) was retrieved from a study of blood T cell repertoires in COVID-19. Using immunoSEQ multiplex PCR, the repertoire was profiled, and TCRdb retains in-frame clones only, with some absent. The sample contains under 300,000 clones, around 87% of which appear only once. The V gene's germline CDR1 is MNHEY and CDR2 SVGAGI. V lost 6 bases to trimming and J lost 0 bases, with 17 bases between them. The CDR3 contains 16 residues. The sample was peripheral blood. The rearrangement joins TRBV6-5 to TRBJ1-1; D is perhaps TRBD1 (6 bases). The receptor comes from a woman in her 70s with active or convalescent COVID-19. The CDR3 DNA is TGTGCCAGCAGATACAACGCCGACAGGTTGAACACTGAAGCTTTCTTT. This encodes CASRYNADRLNTEAFF.